This T cell receptor (beta chain) comes out of a study of CD8+CD57+ T cells in acquired aplastic anemia. Study at large: Quantities of DNA derived from sorted CD4+ and CD8+ cells averaged approximately 3 ug. As sequenced from healthy donors, CD4+ cells averaged about 9.8 million reads. Study-level points and caveats: Between patients and controls, approximately 29 CD8+ CDR3 sequences were found in common. No significant patient-versus-control difference appeared in CD8+ Simpson's diversity.

Profiling that covered TCR beta VDJ and CDR3 relied on genomic DNA as its template. Using its own MiXCR run on the reads, TCRdb lists one record per CDR3 protein. Here the sample spans tens of thousands of distinct CDR3 sequences, about half being singletons. The count of this clonotype is one. Antigen: not known. The sequencing sample was made of sorted CD4+, CD8+, or CD8+CD57+ T cells (not recorded which) from PBMCs. The source of this sequence is a human donor in good health, serving as a control.

The CDR3 sequence is CSVWRTEAFF. The CDR3 DNA sequence: TGCAGCGTTTGGAGGACTGAAGCTTTCTTT. The genes are TRBV29-1 and TRBJ1-1; D not certain. Germline CDR1 SQVTM, CDR2 ANQGSEA. V lost 5 bases to trimming and J lost 5 bases, with 6 bases between them. This CDR3 region has 10 residues.